This TCR beta chain was recorded in a study of blood T cell repertoires in COVID-19. The overall study: From T cells, B-cell-depleted T cells, or PBMCs came the material, which was cDNA or gDNA.

In the original processing: Using reference gene primer amplification, nucleated cell counts were estimated. Sequencing was performed with immunoSEQ multiplex PCR; in TCRdb, only in-frame clones are kept and a portion is missing. V and J calls and clone size are those listed in that table; D and trimming were worked out from the DNA. This table holds about 90,000 clones, around four fifths found once. Per germline, CDR1 WSHSY and CDR2 SAAADI. This CDR3 spans 14 amino acids. V trimming: 5 bases; J trimming: 4 bases; junction bases outside the gene matches: 5. This clonotype originated in a man between 50 and 59 years old with acute or convalescent COVID-19. Sequenced sample: peripheral blood. J is TRBJ1-1 and V is TRBV10-2, with 9 bases fitting TRBD1. For the CDR3, the DNA is TGCGCCAGCAGTACAGGGGGCGCGGGCACTGAAGCTTTCTTT. Amino acids: CASSTGGAGTEAFF.